These 32 T cell receptor beta chains originate from one sample sequenced in a study of blood T cell repertoires in COVID-19. Profiling relied on immunoSEQ multiplex PCR, and the TCRdb table lists in-frame clones only, not all of them. The sample lists 300,000 to 450,000 clones; roughly 85% were seen once. Sequences were obtained from peripheral blood. The receptors stem from a woman aged 18-29 years with acute or convalescent COVID-19.

The V and J genes are TRBV18 and TRBJ1-6, with D possibly matching TRBD1 (6 bases). The CDR3 totals 13 residues. In germline, CDR1 is KGHSH, CDR2 LQKENI. V dropped 3 bases and J dropped 14 bases, with 14 bases sitting between them. In nucleotides, the CDR3 is TGTGCCAGCTCACCCGGACAGCCCTTTGCCCTCCACTTT. Encoded protein: CASSPGQPFALHF. The whole variable domain, remainder taken from reference TRBV18 and TRBJ1-6, is NAGVMQNPRHLVRRRGQEARLRCSPMKGHSHVYWYRQLPEEGLKFMVYLQKENIIDESGMPKERFSAEFPKEGPSILRIQQVVRGDSAAYFCASSPGQPFALHFGNGTRLTVT.

J is TRBJ2-3 and V is TRBV2; D might be TRBD2 (6 bases). V was shortened by 2 bases and J by 4 bases, with 25 bases between the two germline ends. Germline V gene data show CDR1 as SNHLY and CDR2 as FYNNEI. This CDR3 is built from 19 residues. The CDR3, as DNA: TGTGCCAGCAGTGAATTCATAGGTACGGGGGAGTTTCGCGCAGATACGCAGTATTTT. This codes for CASSEFIGTGEFRADTQYF.

There are a few counts of this clone. This chain uses TRBV6-5 with TRBJ2-6; D gene uncertain. This CDR3 contains 14 residues. The V end was cut by 6 bases, the J end by 0 bases, with 6 bases between. Per germline, CDR1 MNHEY and CDR2 SVGAGI. In nucleotides, the CDR3 is TGTGCCAGCAGCGAGCTCTCTGGGGCCAACGTCCTGACTTTC. It specifies CASSELSGANVLTF.

This CDR3 reads CASSPTGGTDTQYF. For the CDR3, the DNA is TGCGCCAGCTCCCCCACAGGGGGCACAGATACGCAGTATTTT. The rearrangement uses TRBV10-1 and TRBJ2-3; the match to TRBD1 covers 7 bases. This CDR3 region has 14 residues. Germline CDR1 is WNHNN and CDR2 is SYGVQD (reference sequence). Trimming took 8 bases from V and 1 from J; bases not matched to a gene: 6.

In regard to this clone: A junction end diverges from the germline sequence, so it may reflect a read error. The chain uses TRBV18 and TRBJ1-4, with 7 positions matching TRBD1. From germline, CDR1 is KGHSH and CDR2 LQKENI. CDR3 size: 14 residues. CDR3 nucleotide sequence: TGTGCCAGCTCCCCACAGGGGACTAATGAAAAACTGTTTTTT. Its translation is CASSPQGTNEKLFF.

This clone has more than one count but fewer than ten. The rearrangement joins TRBV18 to TRBJ1-2; D is ambiguous. V dropped 5 bases and J dropped 0 bases, with 10 bases sitting between them. Per germline, CDR1 KGHSH and CDR2 LQKENI. The CDR3 sequence is 14 residues long. The CDR3 sequence is CASSSGETNYGYTF. The CDR3 DNA reads TGTGCCAGCTCATCCGGGGAAACTAACTATGGCTACACCTTC. Together with reference TRBV18 and TRBJ1-2, the CDR3 gives the full variable domain: NAGVMQNPRHLVRRRGQEARLRCSPMKGHSHVYWYRQLPEEGLKFMVYLQKENIIDESGMPKERFSAEFPKEGPSILRIQQVVRGDSAAYFCASSSGETNYGYTFGSGTRLTVV.

This chain connects TRBV14 to TRBJ1-1; TRBD1 agrees at 7 bases. J gave up 10 bases and V 0 bases, and 8 bases lay outside the gene matches. CDR3 length: 14 residues. The germline gives CDR1 SGHDN, CDR2 FVKESK. Here the CDR3 reads CASSQDWGQPGAFF. The CDR3 bases are TGTGCCAGCAGCCAAGATTGGGGACAGCCGGGAGCTTTCTTT.

The chain is built from TRBV13 and TRBJ2-5; weak D call: TRBD1 (7 bases). From germline, CDR1 is PRHDT and CDR2 FYEKMQ (reference sequence). Deletions cut 5 bases from V and 2 bases from J, with 18 bases between. CDR3 length: 16 residues. CDR3 region: CASSLLQGSGQETQYF. DNA of the CDR3: TGTGCCAGCAGCCTCCTACAGGGGAGCGGGCAAGAGACCCAGTACTTC.

This chain uses TRBV7-9 with TRBJ2-3, with D maybe TRBD1 (5 bases). Germline-derived CDR1 and CDR2 are SEHNR and FQNEAQ (reference sequence). The CDR3 covers 15 residues. V lost 5 bases, J lost 2 bases, and 14 bases lay in between. The CDR3 nucleotides read TGTGCCAGCAGCACCCGACAGAGAGACACAGATACGCAGTATTTT. It yields the protein CASSTRQRDTDTQYF.

The V call is TRBV7-2, the J call TRBJ2-1; 7 bases line up with TRBD2. The CDR3 spans 13 residues. The V and J ends lost 1 base and 6 bases, in that order; junction bases with no gene match: 0. Germline assignment: CDR1 SGHTA and CDR2 FQGNSA. CDR3 sequence: CASSLVAGNEQFF. The CDR3 coding sequence is TGTGCCAGCAGCTTAGTAGCGGGCAATGAGCAGTTCTTC.

V and J are TRBV7-9 and TRBJ1-1; 9 nucleotides agree with TRBD1. V shed 4 bases, J shed 4 bases, and the junction held 7 bases outside the gene matches. Germline CDR1 SEHNR, CDR2 FQNEAQ (reference sequence). The CDR3 is made up of 15 amino acids. CDR3 residues: CASSSQQGARTEAFF. In nucleotides, the CDR3 is TGTGCCAGCAGCTCCCAACAGGGGGCGCGCACTGAAGCTTTCTTT.

The chain couples TRBV7-7 to TRBJ2-1, with D perhaps TRBD1 (5 bases). Trimming pared 5 bases from V and 0 bases from J, leaving 11 bases between. Germline assignment: CDR1 SSHAT and CDR2 FNYEAQ (reference sequence). The CDR3 covers 15 residues. As DNA, the CDR3 is TGTGCCAGCAGCCAGAGACAGAGCTCCTACAATGAGCAGTTCTTC. Amino acid sequence: CASSQRQSSYNEQFF.

The rearrangement links TRBV29-1 to TRBJ1-4; 7 nucleotides align to TRBD1. With V trimmed by 6 bases and J by 7 bases, 11 bases remained unmatched. The CDR3 has 14 residues. Looked up from germline, CDR1 is SQVTM and CDR2 is ANQGSEA. Written as DNA, the CDR3 is TGCAGCGTGGTTTTGGGGACAGCAGGTGAAAAACTGTTTTTT. This gives the protein CSVVLGTAGEKLFF.

In this sample, this clone turned up once. The J gene is TRBJ2-2, the V gene TRBV2; 7 positions agree with TRBD1. Trimming cost V 11 bases and J 3 bases; bases outside gene matches: 9. Germline CDR1 reads SNHLY; CDR2 reads FYNNEI. CDR3 size: 14 residues. This CDR3 reads CAVRGRKDTGELFF. CDR3 DNA: TGTGCCGTAAGGGGGCGGAAGGACACCGGGGAGCTGTTTTTT.

The CDR3: CASSPGGAGSDTQYF. CDR3 DNA: TGCGCCAGCAGTCCAGGGGGCGCCGGCTCAGATACGCAGTATTTT. The chain is built from TRBV5-1 and TRBJ2-3, with TRBD1 matching 8 bases. V lost 5 bases and J lost 4; bases outside the gene matches: 9. Germline values: CDR1 SGHRS, CDR2 YFSETQ. The CDR3 sequence is 15 residues long.

V is TRBV28 and J is TRBJ2-1; 11 nucleotides match TRBD2. Germline V CDR1 and CDR2: MDHEN, SYDVKM. The CDR3 runs to 15 residues. J lost 7 bases, V lost 6 bases, and 8 bases had no gene match. CDR3 protein: CASSLAGGTGNEQFF. The CDR3 DNA sequence: TGTGCCAGCAGCCTAGCGGGAGGCACCGGGAATGAGCAGTTCTTC.

This chain joins TRBV6-1 and TRBJ2-7; no clear D. V was clipped by 7 bases and J by 2 bases, with 6 bases between them. CDR3 length: 11 residues. Germline lookup yields CDR1 MNHNS and CDR2 SASEGT. The CDR3 loop is CASTSTYEQYF. CDR3 sequence (DNA): TGTGCCAGCACCAGTACCTACGAGCAGTACTTC.

The chain employs TRBV6-6 and TRBJ2-7; TRBD2 matches 11 bases. The length of the CDR3 is 15 residues. The V gene end was trimmed by 2 bases and the J gene end by 6 bases; junction bases not matched to a gene: 6. The V gene's germline CDR1 is MNHNY and CDR2 SVGAGI (reference sequence). In DNA, the CDR3 is TGTGCCAGCAGTTACACACTAGCGGGAGTAGGCGAGCAGTACTTC. Amino acids: CASSYTLAGVGEQYF.

V and J are TRBV4-1 and TRBJ2-5; 8 nucleotides align to TRBD1. This CDR3 region has 14 residues. Germline CDR1 reads MGHRA; CDR2 reads YSYEKL. V shed 6 bases, J shed 4 bases, and the junction held 7 bases outside the gene matches. CDR3 amino acids: CASSLTGVAETQYF. The CDR3 DNA sequence: TGCGCCAGCAGTTTGACAGGGGTGGCAGAGACCCAGTACTTC.

The J gene is TRBJ1-3, the V gene TRBV28; weak D call: TRBD1 (5 bases). This CDR3 is 16 amino acids long. Germline CDR1 is MDHEN and CDR2 is SYDVKM. Trimming stripped 5 bases from V and 2 bases from J, with 16 bases between. In DNA form, the CDR3 reads TGTGCCAGCAGTCCCCGACAGTCCTCAACTGGAAACACCATATATTTT. Its protein is CASSPRQSSTGNTIYF.

The CDR3 reads CASSQDKGAGDRAYEQYF. CDR3 bases: TGCGCCAGCAGCCAAGATAAGGGAGCAGGGGACAGGGCATACGAGCAGTACTTC. This chain joins TRBV4-1 and TRBJ2-7; 9 bases are shared with TRBD1. CDR3 length: 18 residues. The ends lost 0 bases at V and 4 bases at J; junction bases unmatched: 13. The germline V gene encodes CDR1 MGHRA and CDR2 YSYEKL.

The gene calls are TRBV14 and TRBJ1-2, with D hard to call. V lost 0 bases, J lost 2 bases, and 13 bases lay in between. The germline CDR1 and CDR2 sequences are SGHDN and FVKESK. This CDR3 comprises 16 residues. CDR3 DNA: TGTGCCAGCAGCCAAGATATGGGCAGCTACAACTATGGCTACACCTTC. This codes for CASSQDMGSYNYGYTF.

The rearrangement uses TRBV29-1 and TRBJ2-7, with 13 nucleotides matching TRBD2. CDR3 length: 14 residues. Germline assignment: CDR1 SQVTM and CDR2 ANQGSEA. V lost 5 bases to trimming and J lost 3 bases; unmatched junction nucleotides: 4. In DNA form, the CDR3 reads TGCAGCGTTCTACTAGCGGGAGGGCTCTACGAGCAGTACTTC. Translated, it gives CSVLLAGGLYEQYF.

The J gene is TRBJ2-1, the V gene TRBV5-5; D is possibly TRBD1 (5 bases). Germline V lookup: CDR1 SGHKS, CDR2 YYEKEE (reference sequence). The CDR3 covers 12 residues. Trimming removed 4 bases from V and 4 bases from J, with 6 bases in between. The CDR3: CASSPGYNEQFF. The CDR3, as DNA: TGTGCCAGCAGCCCAGGGTACAATGAGCAGTTCTTC. Combining the CDR3 with reference TRBV5-5 and TRBJ2-1 gives the whole variable domain DAGVTQSPTHLIKTRGQQVTLRCSPISGHKSVSWYQQVLGQGPQFIFQYYEKEERGRGNFPDRFSARQFPNYSSELNVNALLLGDSALYLCASSPGYNEQFFGPGTRLTVL.

This clone was counted between two and nine times. The genes are TRBV13 and TRBJ2-3; TRBD2 aligns across 8 bases. The CDR3 loop spans 15 amino acids. With V trimmed by 6 bases and J by 6 bases, 11 bases remained unmatched. CDR1 is PRHDT, CDR2 FYEKMQ, per germline (reference sequence). The CDR3 loop is CASRRGEGIGDTQYF. CDR3 nucleotide sequence: TGTGCCAGCAGGCGGGGGGAGGGGATTGGGGATACGCAGTATTTT.

The chain couples TRBV3-1 (or the pseudogene TRBV3-2) to TRBJ2-3, with 10 bases lining up with TRBD2. This CDR3 region has 16 residues. Trimming cost V 4 bases and J 4 bases; bases outside gene matches: 8. CDR1 and CDR2 (germline): LGHDT, YNNKEL (reference sequence). The CDR3 nucleotides are TGTGCCAGCAGCCGGAACAGCGGGGGGGACGCAGATACGCAGTATTTT. This codes for CASSRNSGGDADTQYF.

In its sample, this clone was seen once. V is TRBV5-1 and J is TRBJ2-7, with 8 bases that match TRBD1. Germline values: CDR1 SGHRS, CDR2 YFSETQ. The trim removed 4 bases at V and 0 bases at J, leaving 6 bases unmatched. The CDR3 has 15 residues. The CDR3 loop is CASSQWTGISYEQYF. The CDR3 DNA follows: TGCGCCAGCAGCCAATGGACAGGGATCTCCTACGAGCAGTACTTC.

In this sample, this clone turned up once. The gene calls are TRBV5-1 and TRBJ2-6; D is uncertain. The V end was cut by 0 bases, the J end by 0 bases, with 4 bases between. CDR3 length: 15 amino acids. CDR1 is SGHRS and CDR2 is YFSETQ in the germline V gene. CDR3 in DNA: TGCGCCAGCAGCTTGGAGAGCTCTGGGGCCAACGTCCTGACTTTC. Encoded protein: CASSLESSGANVLTF.

This chain connects TRBV5-1 to TRBJ2-7; 7 bases align to TRBD1. V shed 3 bases, J shed 5 bases, and the junction held 8 bases outside the gene matches. This CDR3 is built from 14 residues. Germline V gives CDR1 SGHRS, CDR2 YFSETQ. CDR3 amino acids: CASSSDRSIDEQYF. Written as DNA, the CDR3 is TGCGCCAGCAGCTCGGACAGGTCAATCGACGAGCAGTACTTC.

The chain is built from TRBV2 and TRBJ1-1, with D perhaps matching TRBD1 (5 bases). V gave up 8 bases and J gave up 1 base, with 14 bases separating them. The germline V gene has CDR1 SNHLY and CDR2 FYNNEI. This CDR3 is built from 14 residues. CDR3 DNA sequence: TGTGCCAGCGCGGGACCTGGGGGGAACACTGAAGCTTTCTTT. It codes for CASAGPGGNTEAFF. The complete variable domain, with remaining parts taken from reference TRBV2 and TRBJ1-1, reads EPEVTQTPSHQVTQMGQEVILRCVPISNHLYFYWYRQILGQKVEFLVSFYNNEISEKSEIFDDQFSVERPDGSNFTLKIRSTKLEDSAMYFCASAGPGGNTEAFFGQGTRLTVV.

CDR3: CASSPGGSGVTGELFF. CDR3 coding DNA: TGTGCCAGCAGCCCGGGGGGTAGCGGGGTCACCGGGGAGCTGTTTTTT. The V and J genes are TRBV7-3 and TRBJ2-2, with 8 positions matching TRBD2. The CDR3 runs to 16 residues. V shed 5 bases, J shed 4 bases, and the junction held 9 bases outside the gene matches. The germline V gene encodes CDR1 SGHTA and CDR2 FQGTGA.

This chain joins TRBV14 and TRBJ1-4, with unresolved D. This CDR3 is built from 11 residues. Germline-derived CDR1 and CDR2 are SGHDN and FVKESK. V gave up 3 bases and J gave up 7 bases, with 3 bases separating them. CDR3 nucleotide sequence: TGTGCCAGCAGCCACAGTGAAAAACTGTTTTTT. Its protein product is CASSHSEKLFF.